Listed below are T cell receptor beta chains from one sample, sequenced in a study of blood T cell repertoires in COVID-19. This table comes from immunoSEQ multiplex PCR, and its TCRdb copy is limited to in-frame clones, with some not included. The data show 200,000 to 250,000 clones, with around 83% seen just once and approximately 10% held by the top ten. Material: peripheral blood. These receptors were collected from a middle-aged man with active or convalescent COVID-19. Each CDR3 is given with its conserved first and last residue. A D gene is named only where the DNA matches it firmly. Size values are once, few and many counts, or a class for expanded clones, and some rows have none.

d_call j_call v_call clone_size cdr3_aa cdr3_nt
. TRBJ2-5 TRBV9 few CASSVGGGGYEETQYF TGTGCCAGCAGCGTAGGAGGGGGGGGGTACGAAGAGACCCAGTACTTC
TRBD1 TRBJ1-1 TRBV11-2 few CASSLLQGQAFF TGTGCCAGCAGCTTATTACAGGGGCAAGCTTTCTTT
TRBD1 TRBJ1-6 TRBV18 . CASSSGQLGNSPLHF TGTGCCAGCTCATCGGGACAGCTAGGAAATTCACCCCTCCACTTT
TRBD1 TRBJ1-1 TRBV9 . CASSAETGGTEAFF TGTGCCAGCAGCGCCGAAACAGGGGGCACTGAAGCTTTCTTT
. TRBJ1-5 TRBV2 once CASTAGPGSQPQHF TGTGCCAGCACTGCCGGGCCGGGGAGTCAGCCCCAGCATTTT
TRBD1 TRBJ1-5 TRBV5-8 . CASTVDRGFNQPQHF TGTGCCAGCACCGTCGACAGGGGCTTCAATCAGCCCCAGCATTTT
. TRBJ2-7 TRBV19 . CASSAGTGYEQYF TGTGCCAGTAGTGCTGGGACTGGCTACGAGCAGTACTTC
TRBD1 TRBJ2-3 TRBV19 . CASRTTGGEGGDTQYF TGTGCCAGTAGGACGACAGGGGGCGAGGGGGGAGATACGCAGTATTTT
TRBD2 TRBJ2-1 TRBV7-2 . CASSLMPSGGGNEQFF TGTGCCAGCAGCTTAATGCCTAGCGGGGGTGGAAATGAGCAGTTCTTC
TRBD1 TRBJ1-4 TRBV2 . CASSEGGGRLAINEKLFF TGTGCCAGCAGTGAAGGAGGGGGCCGACTCGCAATTAATGAAAAACTGTTTTTT
TRBD1 TRBJ2-7 TRBV20-1 . CSASFLTGGRYEQYF TGCAGTGCTAGTTTTTTGACAGGGGGGAGGTACGAGCAGTACTTC
. TRBJ2-5 TRBV24-1 . CATSDSDSKETQYF TGTGCCACCAGTGATTCGGACTCTAAAGAGACCCAGTACTTC
TRBD1 TRBJ2-7 TRBV7-2 . CASSLLQGASGEQYF TGTGCCAGCAGCTTATTACAGGGGGCGTCAGGCGAGCAGTACTTC
TRBD1 TRBJ2-3 TRBV5-1 . CASRSGTGDTQYF TGCGCCAGCAGATCAGGGACAGGTGATACGCAGTATTTT
TRBD1 TRBJ1-2 TRBV28 . CASRGGGYGYTF TGTGCCAGCAGAGGGGGCGGCTATGGCTACACCTTC
. TRBJ1-5 TRBV2 few CASGPTVGNQPQHF TGTGCCAGCGGTCCTACGGTTGGCAATCAGCCCCAGCATTTT
. TRBJ2-7 TRBV5-1 . CASSLKAGPYEQYF TGCGCCAGCAGCTTGAAGGCAGGCCCCTACGAGCAGTACTTC
. TRBJ2-7 TRBV3-1/TRBV3-2 once CASSQSSEQYF TGTGCCAGCAGCCAATCTTCCGAGCAGTACTTC
. TRBJ1-2 TRBV2 once CASSAAGDPYGYTF TGTGCCAGCAGTGCGGCAGGGGATCCCTATGGCTACACCTTC
TRBD1 TRBJ1-1 TRBV10-2 . CASSGGRQGSVTEAFF TGCGCCAGCAGCGGGGGAAGACAGGGATCAGTCACTGAAGCTTTCTTT
. TRBJ2-3 TRBV11-3 . CASSLSSTDTQYF TGTGCCAGCAGCCTCTCCTCCACAGATACGCAGTATTTT
TRBD2 TRBJ2-1 TRBV2 . CASRKTSGVRNEQFF TGTGCCAGCAGGAAAACTAGCGGGGTGCGCAATGAGCAGTTCTTC
. TRBJ1-2 TRBV28 . CASSSPTGFREGYTF TGTGCCAGCAGTTCCCCCACAGGGTTCCGTGAAGGCTACACCTTC
. TRBJ2-5 TRBV7-9 once CASRSLETQYF TGTGCCAGCCGGAGTTTGGAGACCCAGTACTTC
TRBD1 TRBJ2-1 TRBV19 . CASSINRGANEQFF TGTGCCAGTAGTATAAACAGGGGTGCCAATGAGCAGTTCTTC
. TRBJ2-5 TRBV3-1/TRBV3-2 . CASSQGGYSGPQETQYF TGTGCCAGCAGCCAAGGGGGATATAGCGGCCCCCAAGAGACCCAGTACTTC
. TRBJ1-2 TRBV2 . CASTSQYQGGYTF TGTGCCAGCACTTCCCAGTACCAGGGTGGCTACACCTTC
. TRBJ2-2 TRBV7-3 once CASSSNTGELFF TGTGCCAGCAGCTCAAACACCGGGGAGCTGTTTTTT
. TRBJ1-6 TRBV10-2 . CASSLETGTLNSPLHF TGCGCCAGCAGTTTAGAAACAGGGACCCTTAATTCACCCCTCCACTTT
. TRBJ2-7 TRBV7-8 . CASSLALEGRYEQYF TGTGCCAGCAGCTTAGCGCTGGAGGGGCGGTACGAGCAGTACTTC
. TRBJ1-3 TRBV6-5 . CASSISGASGNTIYF TGTGCCAGCAGTATCAGCGGTGCGTCTGGAAACACCATATATTTT
. TRBJ2-2 TRBV19 . CASSIMGSRPGELFF TGTGCCAGTAGTATAATGGGCTCCCGGCCCGGGGAGCTGTTTTTT
. TRBJ1-5 TRBV28 few CASSSLVPGRNQPQHF TGTGCCAGCAGTTCCCTCGTCCCAGGGCGGAATCAGCCCCAGCATTTT
. TRBJ2-7 TRBV21-1 once CASSSSGRDRGVSGNFLEQYF TGTGCCAGCAGCAGCTCGGGAAGGGACAGGGGGGTTAGCGGGAATTTTCTCGAGCAGTACTTC
. TRBJ1-2 TRBV4-3 many CASSQDRIDSAYGYTF TGCGCCAGCAGCCAAGATCGGATAGACTCAGCTTATGGCTACACCTTC
. TRBJ1-1 TRBV5-4 once CASSTGGTGTEAFF TGTGCCAGCAGCACCGGCGGAACGGGAACTGAAGCTTTCTTT
. TRBJ1-2 TRBV5-4 . CASSLGQNYGYTF TGTGCCAGCAGCTTGGGACAGAACTATGGCTACACCTTC
. TRBJ2-6 TRBV7-9 few CASSRGRVSGANVLTF TGTGCCAGCAGCCGAGGGCGGGTCTCTGGGGCCAACGTCCTGACTTTC
TRBD1 TRBJ1-5 TRBV11-3 . CASIAQSGTGVSLSNQPQHF TGTGCCAGCATAGCCCAATCCGGGACAGGGGTGTCTCTGAGCAATCAGCCCCAGCATTTT
TRBD1 TRBJ2-2 TRBV18 . CASSTTGGADTGELFF TGTGCCAGCTCAACGACAGGGGGCGCGGATACCGGGGAGCTGTTTTTT
. TRBJ1-5 TRBV9 once CASSATQQGQPQHF TGTGCCAGCAGCGCAACGCAACAGGGACAGCCCCAGCATTTT
TRBD1 TRBJ2-1 TRBV5-1 . CASGKWTGNRNEQFF TGCGCCAGTGGAAAATGGACAGGGAATCGGAATGAGCAGTTCTTC
. TRBJ1-5 TRBV27 . CASGPQGNQPQHF TGTGCCAGCGGTCCTCAGGGCAATCAGCCCCAGCATTTT
TRBD1 TRBJ1-4 TRBV7-8 . CASSLAGDRKHEKLFF TGTGCCAGCAGCTTAGCGGGGGACAGGAAACATGAAAAACTGTTTTTT
. TRBJ2-7 TRBV5-1 . CASSFSVYEQYF TGCGCCAGCAGCTTTTCCGTCTACGAGCAGTACTTC
TRBD1 TRBJ1-2 TRBV28 . CASRSDRQGRRGGYTF TGTGCCAGCAGGTCTGACCGACAGGGGAGACGGGGTGGCTACACCTTC
TRBD2 TRBJ2-5 TRBV7-6 . CASSLGASGGAETQYF TGTGCCAGCAGCTTAGGAGCTAGCGGGGGGGCGGAGACCCAGTACTTC
TRBD1 TRBJ1-6 TRBV28 . CASSPGQSISPLHF TGTGCCAGCAGCCCGGGACAGAGCATTTCACCCCTCCACTTT
TRBD1 TRBJ1-1 TRBV5-4 . CASSPSTGTGMNTEAFF TGTGCCAGCAGTCCTTCAACCGGGACAGGGATGAACACTGAAGCTTTCTTT
TRBD1 TRBJ1-1 TRBV6-2/TRBV6-3 . CASSFITGDTEAFF TGTGCCAGCAGTTTCATTACAGGGGACACTGAAGCTTTCTTT
. TRBJ1-5 TRBV19 once CASSIDGGQPQHF TGTGCCAGTAGTATAGATGGGGGCCAGCCCCAGCATTTT
. TRBJ2-1 TRBV5-6 . CASSLGFGDEQFF TGTGCCAGCAGCTTGGGTTTCGGGGATGAGCAGTTCTTC
TRBD2 TRBJ2-3 TRBV27 few CATGAGGPTDTQYF TGTGCCACGGGAGCGGGGGGGCCTACAGATACGCAGTATTTT
TRBD1 TRBJ1-2 TRBV5-4 . CASSFNLQGGDGYTF TGTGCCAGCAGCTTTAATCTACAGGGGGGGGATGGCTACACCTTC
. TRBJ1-2 TRBV19 . CASSMRSYGYTF TGTGCCAGTAGTATGCGAAGCTATGGCTACACCTTC
. TRBJ2-7 TRBV5-3 . CARSSITGFEPYEQYF TGTGCCAGAAGCTCAATAACAGGGTTTGAACCCTACGAGCAGTACTTC
TRBD1 TRBJ2-1 TRBV5-1 . CASSLVQGGNEQFF TGCGCCAGCAGCCTGGTACAGGGGGGCAATGAGCAGTTCTTC